This T cell receptor beta chain derives from a study of T cell repertoires in cytomegalovirus infection. Overall study context: Public TCR beta signatures indicated both CMV infection and matching HLA type.

This CDR3 has 13 residues. Per the germline V gene, CDR1 is SGHTA and CDR2 is FQGNSA. V was clipped by 4 bases and J by 12 bases, with 18 bases between them. Each CDR3 protein gets one entry after TCRdb re-called the reads with MiXCR. The data show 150,000 to 200,000 distinct CDR3 sequences, approximately 20% seen once. Study-level results: CMV-specific TCR beta clonotypes restricted by HLA-C were the ones dominating the ex vivo response. Adding up the frequency of public TCR beta families identified people who carried CMV plus the relevant HLA.

This clonotype was observed many times. Antigen specificity is unknown. This sequence originates from a human donor in good health (CMV status not recorded). Some clones in this sample may be carry-over from other donors' samples. The rearrangement links TRBV7-2 to TRBJ1-1; D is uncertain. Sequencing was carried out using PBMCs. The CDR3 sequence is CASSYNPRDLTFF. The CDR3, as DNA: TGTGCCAGCAGCTATAACCCCCGGGATTTGACTTTCTTT.